This T cell receptor (beta chain) appears in the sequencing data of a study of graft-versus-host responses after intestinal transplantation. As for the study in general: All recipients were transplanted with multivisceral, liver-intestinal, or isolated intestinal grafts.

Produced via immunoSEQ multiplex PCR; TCRdb's table is partial and in-frame only. This sample has over 100,000 clones, with 85% to 95% found just once. Of note for this clone: The antigen is unknown.

This CDR3 contains 13 residues. Trimming took off 0 bases at V and 5 bases at J, with 7 bases between the two ends. Germline CDR1 is MNHEY and CDR2 is SVGAGI. Study results and caveats: Allografts from individuals with graft-donor T cell macrochimerism displayed high graft-versus-host to host-versus-graft clonal ratios. GvH clones detected in recipient marrow included some appearing first in ileum or blood.

V is TRBV6-5 and J is TRBJ1-1; D is uncertain. This TCR derives from a human donor who was the organ donor for an intestinal transplant. Sequenced here: unstimulated CD8+ T cells sorted from spleen or lymph node cells, sampled before transplant. The CDR3, as DNA: TGTGCCAGCAGTTACTCGAGGCAAACTGAAGCTTTCTTT. Translated: CASSYSRQTEAFF.